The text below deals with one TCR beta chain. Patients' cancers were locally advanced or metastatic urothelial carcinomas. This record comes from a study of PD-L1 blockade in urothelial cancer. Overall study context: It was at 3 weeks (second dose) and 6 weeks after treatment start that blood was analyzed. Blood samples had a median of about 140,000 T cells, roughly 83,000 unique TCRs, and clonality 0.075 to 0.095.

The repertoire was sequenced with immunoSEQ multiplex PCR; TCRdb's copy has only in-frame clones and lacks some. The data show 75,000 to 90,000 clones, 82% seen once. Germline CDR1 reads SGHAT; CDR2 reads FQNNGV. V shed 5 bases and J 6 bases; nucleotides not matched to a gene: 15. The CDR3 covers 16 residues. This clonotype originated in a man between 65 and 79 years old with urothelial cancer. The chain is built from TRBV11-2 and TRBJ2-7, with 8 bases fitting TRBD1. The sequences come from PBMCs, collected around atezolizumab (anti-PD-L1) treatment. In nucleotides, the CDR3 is TGTGCCAGCAGCGGATGGACAGGGTTTGAGGATCGCGAGCAGTACTTC. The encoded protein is CASSGWTGFEDREQYF.